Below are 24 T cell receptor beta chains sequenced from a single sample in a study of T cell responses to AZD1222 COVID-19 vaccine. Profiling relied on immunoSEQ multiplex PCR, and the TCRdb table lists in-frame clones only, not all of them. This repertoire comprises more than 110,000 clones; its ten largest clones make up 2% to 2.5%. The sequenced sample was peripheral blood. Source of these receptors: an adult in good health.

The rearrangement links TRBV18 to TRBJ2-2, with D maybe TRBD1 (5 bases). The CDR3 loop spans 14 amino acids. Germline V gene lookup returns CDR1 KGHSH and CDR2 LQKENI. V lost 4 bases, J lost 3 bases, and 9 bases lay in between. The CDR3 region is CASSRMTDTGELFF. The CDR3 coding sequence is TGTGCCAGCTCACGGATGACAGACACCGGGGAGCTGTTTTTT.

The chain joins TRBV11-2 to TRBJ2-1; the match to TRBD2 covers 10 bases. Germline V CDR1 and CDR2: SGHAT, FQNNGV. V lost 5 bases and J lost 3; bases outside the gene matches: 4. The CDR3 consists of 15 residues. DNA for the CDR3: TGTGCCAGCAGCCTCCTAGCGGGGGTCTACAATGAGCAGTTCTTC. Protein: CASSLLAGVYNEQFF.

The CDR3 reads CASSSGQGADTGELFF. CDR3 sequence (DNA): TGTGCCAGCAGCTCAGGACAGGGGGCAGACACCGGGGAGCTGTTTTTT. The chain recombines TRBV7-9 with TRBJ2-2; 11 bases fit TRBD1. Trimming took 4 bases from V and 3 from J; bases not matched to a gene: 4. CDR1 SEHNR and CDR2 FQNEAQ come from the germline V gene (reference sequence). This CDR3 is 16 amino acids long.

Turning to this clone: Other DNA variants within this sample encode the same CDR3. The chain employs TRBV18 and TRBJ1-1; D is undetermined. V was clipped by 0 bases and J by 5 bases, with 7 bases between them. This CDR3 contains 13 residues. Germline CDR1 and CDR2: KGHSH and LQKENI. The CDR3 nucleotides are TGTGCCAGCTCACCACCCGCGGGGACTGAAGCTTTCTTT. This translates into CASSPPAGTEAFF.

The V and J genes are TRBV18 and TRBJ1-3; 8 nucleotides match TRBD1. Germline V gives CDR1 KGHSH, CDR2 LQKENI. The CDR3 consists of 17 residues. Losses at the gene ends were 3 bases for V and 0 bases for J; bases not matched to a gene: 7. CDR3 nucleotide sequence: TGTGCCAGCTCACCCAACAAAGGGACAGGCTCTGGAAACACCATATATTTT. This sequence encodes CASSPNKGTGSGNTIYF.

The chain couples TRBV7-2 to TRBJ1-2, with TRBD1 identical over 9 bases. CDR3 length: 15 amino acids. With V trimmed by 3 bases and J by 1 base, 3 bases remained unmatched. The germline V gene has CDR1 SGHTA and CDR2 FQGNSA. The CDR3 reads CASSFWTGDNYGYTF. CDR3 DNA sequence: TGTGCCAGCAGCTTCTGGACAGGGGATAACTATGGCTACACCTTC.

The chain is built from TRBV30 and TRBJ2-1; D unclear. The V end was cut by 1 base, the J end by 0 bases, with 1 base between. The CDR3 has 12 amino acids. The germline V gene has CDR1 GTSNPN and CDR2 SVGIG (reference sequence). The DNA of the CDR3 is TGTGCCTGGAGTGGCTCCTACAATGAGCAGTTCTTC. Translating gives CAWSGSYNEQFF.

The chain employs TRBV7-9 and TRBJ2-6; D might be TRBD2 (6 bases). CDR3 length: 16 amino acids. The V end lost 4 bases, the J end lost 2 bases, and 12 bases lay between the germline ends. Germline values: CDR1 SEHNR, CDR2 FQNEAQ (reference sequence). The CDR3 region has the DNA TGTGCCAGCAGCTCCTGGGGGGTTGCTGGGGCCAACGTCCTGACTTTC. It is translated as CASSSWGVAGANVLTF.

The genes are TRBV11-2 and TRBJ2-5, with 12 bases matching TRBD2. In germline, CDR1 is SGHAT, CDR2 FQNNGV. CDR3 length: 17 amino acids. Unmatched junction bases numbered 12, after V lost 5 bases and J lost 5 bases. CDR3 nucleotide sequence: TGTGCCAGCAGCCCCTTTGCTAGCGGGGGGGCTCGGGAGACCCAGTACTTC. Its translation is CASSPFASGGARETQYF.

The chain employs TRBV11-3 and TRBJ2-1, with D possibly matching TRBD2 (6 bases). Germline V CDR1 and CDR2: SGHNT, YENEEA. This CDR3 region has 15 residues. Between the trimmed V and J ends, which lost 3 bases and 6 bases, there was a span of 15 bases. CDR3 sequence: CASSFTRGRFNEQFF. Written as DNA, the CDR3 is TGTGCCAGCAGCTTTACCCGGGGGAGGTTCAATGAGCAGTTCTTC.

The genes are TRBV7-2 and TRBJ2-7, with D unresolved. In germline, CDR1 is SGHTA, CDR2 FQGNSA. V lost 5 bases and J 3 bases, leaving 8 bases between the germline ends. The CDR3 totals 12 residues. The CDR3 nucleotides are TGTGCCAGCAGCGTGGGTGGCTACGAGCAGTACTTC. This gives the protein CASSVGGYEQYF.

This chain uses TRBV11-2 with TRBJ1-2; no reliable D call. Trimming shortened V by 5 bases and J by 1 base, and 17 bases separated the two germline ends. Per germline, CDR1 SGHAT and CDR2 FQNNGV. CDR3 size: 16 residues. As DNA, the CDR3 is TGTGCCAGCAGCACATACGGGGTCCATGATAACTATGGCTACACCTTC. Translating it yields CASSTYGVHDNYGYTF.

The CDR3 here is CASSRRAKGQETYEQYF. In DNA, the CDR3 is TGTGCCAGCAGCCGCCGAGCTAAGGGACAGGAGACCTACGAGCAGTACTTC. The rearrangement links TRBV11-2 to TRBJ2-7, with TRBD1 matching over 8 bases. The germline CDR1 and CDR2 sequences are SGHAT and FQNNGV. This CDR3 has 17 amino acids. J lost 2 bases, V lost 5 bases, and 14 bases had no gene match.

CDR3 in DNA: TGTGCCATCAGTGGCAGACAGGAGAACACTGAAGCTTTCTTT. Its protein is CAISGRQENTEAFF. The rearrangement links TRBV10-3 to TRBJ1-1; TRBD1 might be the D (6 bases). This CDR3 spans 14 amino acids. V lost 4 bases to trimming and J lost 1 base, with 10 bases between them. The V gene's germline CDR1 is ENHRY and CDR2 SYGVKD.

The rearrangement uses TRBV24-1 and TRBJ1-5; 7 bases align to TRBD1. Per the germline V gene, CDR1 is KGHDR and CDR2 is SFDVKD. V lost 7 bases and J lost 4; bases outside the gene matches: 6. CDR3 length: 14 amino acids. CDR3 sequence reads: CATSATGPNQPQHF. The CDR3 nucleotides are TGTGCCACCAGCGCGACAGGGCCGAATCAGCCCCAGCATTTT.

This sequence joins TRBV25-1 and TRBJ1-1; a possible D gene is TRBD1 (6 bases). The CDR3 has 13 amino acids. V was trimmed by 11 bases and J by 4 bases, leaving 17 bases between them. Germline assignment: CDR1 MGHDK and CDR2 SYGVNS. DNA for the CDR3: TGTGCCTCCACAGGGAACCAATTCACTGAAGCTTTCTTT. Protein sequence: CASTGNQFTEAFF.

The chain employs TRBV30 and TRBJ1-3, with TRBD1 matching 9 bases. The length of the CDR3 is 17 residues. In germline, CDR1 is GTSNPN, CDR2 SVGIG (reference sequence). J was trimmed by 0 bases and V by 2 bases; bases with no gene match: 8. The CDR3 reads CAWSRDRVPSSGNTIYF. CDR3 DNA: TGTGCCTGGAGTCGGGACAGGGTCCCAAGCTCTGGAAACACCATATATTTT. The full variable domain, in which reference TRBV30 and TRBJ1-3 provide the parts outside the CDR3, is SQTIHQWPATLVQPVGSPLSLECTVEGTSNPNLYWYRQAAGRGLQLLFYSVGIGQISSEVPQNLSASRPQDRQFILSSKKLLLSDSGFYLCAWSRDRVPSSGNTIYFGEGSWLTVV.

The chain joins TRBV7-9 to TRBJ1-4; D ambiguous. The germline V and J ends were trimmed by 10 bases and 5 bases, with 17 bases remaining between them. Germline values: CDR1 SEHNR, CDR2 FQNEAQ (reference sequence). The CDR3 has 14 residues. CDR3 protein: CAMGKIPSNEKLFF. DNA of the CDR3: TGTGCCATGGGAAAAATACCATCAAATGAAAAACTGTTTTTT.

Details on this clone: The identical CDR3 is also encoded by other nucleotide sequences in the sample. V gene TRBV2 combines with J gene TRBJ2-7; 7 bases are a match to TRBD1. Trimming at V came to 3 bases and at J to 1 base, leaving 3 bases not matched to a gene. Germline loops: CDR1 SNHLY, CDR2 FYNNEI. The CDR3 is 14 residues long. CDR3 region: CASSEQGESYEQYF. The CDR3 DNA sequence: TGTGCCAGCAGTGAGCAGGGGGAATCCTACGAGCAGTACTTC. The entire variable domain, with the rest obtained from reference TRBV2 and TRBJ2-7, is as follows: EPEVTQTPSHQVTQMGQEVILRCVPISNHLYFYWYRQILGQKVEFLVSFYNNEISEKSEIFDDQFSVERPDGSNFTLKIRSTKLEDSAMYFCASSEQGESYEQYFGPGTRLTVT.

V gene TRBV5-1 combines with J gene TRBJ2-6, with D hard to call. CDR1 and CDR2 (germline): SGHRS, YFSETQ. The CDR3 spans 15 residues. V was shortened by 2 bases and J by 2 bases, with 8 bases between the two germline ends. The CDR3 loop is CASSFGGPGANVLTF. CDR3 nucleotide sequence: TGCGCCAGCAGCTTCGGTGGCCCTGGGGCCAACGTCCTGACTTTC.

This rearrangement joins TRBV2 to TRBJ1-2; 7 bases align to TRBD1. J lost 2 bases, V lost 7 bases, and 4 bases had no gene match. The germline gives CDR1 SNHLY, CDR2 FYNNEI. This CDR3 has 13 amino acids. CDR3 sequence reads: CASIPGGNYGYTF. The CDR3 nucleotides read TGTGCCAGCATCCCAGGGGGGAACTATGGCTACACCTTC.

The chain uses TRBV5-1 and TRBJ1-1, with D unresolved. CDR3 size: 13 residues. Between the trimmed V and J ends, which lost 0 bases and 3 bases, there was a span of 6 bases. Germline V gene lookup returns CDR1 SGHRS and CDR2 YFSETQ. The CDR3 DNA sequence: TGCGCCAGCAGCTTGGTCACAGACACTGAAGCTTTCTTT. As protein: CASSLVTDTEAFF. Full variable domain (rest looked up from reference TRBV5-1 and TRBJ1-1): KAGVTQTPRYLIKTRGQQVTLSCSPISGHRSVSWYQQTPGQGLQFLFEYFSETQRNKGNFPGRFSGRQFSNSRSEMNVSTLELGDSALYLCASSLVTDTEAFFGQGTRLTVV.

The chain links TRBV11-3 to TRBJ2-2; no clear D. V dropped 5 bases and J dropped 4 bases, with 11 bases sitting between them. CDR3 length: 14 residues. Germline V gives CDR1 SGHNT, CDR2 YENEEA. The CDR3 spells CASSVSIVTGELFF. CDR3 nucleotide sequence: TGTGCCAGCAGCGTTAGTATCGTCACCGGGGAGCTGTTTTTT.

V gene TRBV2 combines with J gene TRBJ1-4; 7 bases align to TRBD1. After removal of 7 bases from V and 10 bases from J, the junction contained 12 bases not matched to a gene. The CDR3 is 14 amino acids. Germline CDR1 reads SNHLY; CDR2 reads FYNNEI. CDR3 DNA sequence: TGTGCCAGCACCGTAGACAGGGCGTCTGGAAAACTGTTTTTT. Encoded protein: CASTVDRASGKLFF.